The rows below give T cell receptor beta chains drawn from one sample of a study of cytomegalovirus exposure and HLA in healthy donors. Produced via immunoSEQ multiplex PCR; TCRdb's table is partial and in-frame only. The repertoire consists of under 200,000 clones, with around 73% occurring once and the leading ten covering roughly 5.4%. The sample comprised PBMCs. The receptors derive from a woman aged 18-30 years in good health and CMV-seropositive. Both conserved end residues are part of each CDR3. D genes are given only for firm matches. Size is stated for part of the rows, as once, few or many counts, or as a class when the clone is expanded.

TRBD2,NA,TRBJ2-3,TRBV9,TGTGCCAGCAGCGTAACCAGCGGGGGGGCCGGGAGCACAGATACGCAGTATTTT,CASSVTSGGAGSTDTQYF
NA,few,TRBJ2-5,TRBV27,TGTGCCAGCAGCCGGGGGGAGACCCAGTACTTC,CASSRGETQYF
NA,NA,TRBJ1-2,TRBV29-1,TGCAGCGTTGAGCCTCGGTTTTCCTATGGCTACACCTTC,CSVEPRFSYGYTF
NA,few,TRBJ1-1,TRBV4-3,TGCGCCAGCAGCCAAGATCCCAGAATAGCCCCTGAAGCTTTCTTT,CASSQDPRIAPEAFF
NA,NA,TRBJ2-7,TRBV14,TGTGCCAGCAGCCAAGGAGTTCACGAGCAGTACTTC,CASSQGVHEQYF
NA,NA,TRBJ2-1,TRBV7-9,TGTGCCAGTTCACCTCTGATACAGGCGCTCATTCCTACCTACAATGAGCAGTTCTTC,CASSPLIQALIPTYNEQFF
NA,NA,TRBJ1-1,TRBV7-9,TGTGCCAGCAGCTTAACAGGTGAGACTGAAGCTTTCTTT,CASSLTGETEAFF
TRBD1,NA,TRBJ1-6,TRBV19,TGTGCCACCGAAGGGGGGACAGGGGAGAGTTCACCCCTCCACTTT,CATEGGTGESSPLHF
TRBD1,NA,TRBJ1-5,TRBV30,TGTGCCTGGAGTGTACAGGGGAGTCAGCCCCAGCATTTT,CAWSVQGSQPQHF
NA,NA,TRBJ2-1,TRBV9,TGTGCCAGCAGCTCAGGGGGGAGCTCCTACAATGAGCAGTTCTTC,CASSSGGSSYNEQFF
TRBD2,few,TRBJ2-5,TRBV7-6,TGTGCCAGCAGCGAGACAACCCCGGAGCGGGGGGTGCGGGAGACCCAGTACTTC,CASSETTPERGVRETQYF
NA,NA,TRBJ1-1,TRBV6-5,TGTGCCGCAGGGCGGAACACTGAAGCTTTCTTT,CAAGRNTEAFF
NA,NA,TRBJ1-6,TRBV15,TGTGCCACCAGCAGTTGGCTAGGAACCTATAATTCACCCCTCCACTTT,CATSSWLGTYNSPLHF